The present entry profiles one T cell receptor beta chain with its context. The antigen is unknown. The sample comes from a study of cytomegalovirus exposure and HLA in healthy donors. Study results and limitations: In vitro testing confirmed a few CMV-associated chains as specific for CMV antigens. Information on immune exposure was restricted to one variable (CMV serostatus). Reports described diagnosis of cytomegalovirus status by the classifier as highly specific and sensitive. A later examination showed that TCR association rates differed by HLA locus, with DRB1 most and HLA-C fewest.

This PCR relied on a set of 60 Vbeta primers and 13 Jbeta primers. Method: immunoSEQ multiplex PCR; TCRdb's copy keeps in-frame clones and lacks some. In the table there are about 59,000 clones, around 89% of which are singletons. With 2 bases removed from V and 7 bases from J, the gap between germline ends came to 18 bases. Germline loops: CDR1 SEHNR, CDR2 FQNEAQ (reference sequence). The CDR3 runs to 16 residues. The V and J genes are TRBV7-9 and TRBJ2-1, with no clear D. Specimen: PBMCs. The sequence derives from a man in his thirties or forties in good health and CMV-seropositive. The CDR3 reads CASSLSQLNLKNEQFF. DNA of the CDR3: TGTGCCAGCAGCTTATCCCAACTTAACTTGAAAAATGAGCAGTTCTTC.